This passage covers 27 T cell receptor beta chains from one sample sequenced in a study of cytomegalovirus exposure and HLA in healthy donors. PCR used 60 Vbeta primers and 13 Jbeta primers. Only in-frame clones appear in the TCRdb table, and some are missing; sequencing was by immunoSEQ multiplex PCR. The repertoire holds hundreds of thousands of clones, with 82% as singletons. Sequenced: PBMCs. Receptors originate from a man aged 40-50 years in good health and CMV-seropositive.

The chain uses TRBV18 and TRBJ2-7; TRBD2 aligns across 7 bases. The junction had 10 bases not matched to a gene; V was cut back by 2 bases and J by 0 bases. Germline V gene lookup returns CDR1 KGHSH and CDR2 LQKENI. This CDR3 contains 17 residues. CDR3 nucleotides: TGTGCCAGCTCACCAGTCCTAGCGGAGAGGGGCTCCTACGAGCAGTACGTC. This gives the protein CASSPVLAERGSYEQYV.

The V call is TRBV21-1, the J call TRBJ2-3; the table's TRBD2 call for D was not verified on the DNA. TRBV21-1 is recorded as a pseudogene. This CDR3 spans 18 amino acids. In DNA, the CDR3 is TGTGCCAGCAGAGATCTACTACAACGGGAGTCCCCCACAGATACGCAGTATTTT. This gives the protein CASRDLLQRESPTDTQYF.

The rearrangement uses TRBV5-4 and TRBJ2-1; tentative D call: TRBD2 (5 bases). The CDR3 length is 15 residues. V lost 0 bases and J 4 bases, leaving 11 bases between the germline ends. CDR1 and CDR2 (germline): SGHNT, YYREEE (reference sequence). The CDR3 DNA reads TGTGCCAGCAGCTTGGCTCGAGGAGGATACAATGAGCAGTTCTTC. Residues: CASSLARGGYNEQFF.

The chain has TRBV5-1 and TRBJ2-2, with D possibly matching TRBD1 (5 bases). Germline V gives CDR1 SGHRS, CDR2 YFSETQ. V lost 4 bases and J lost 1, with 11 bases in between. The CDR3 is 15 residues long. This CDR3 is CASSDYTGNTGELFF. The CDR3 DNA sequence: TGCGCCAGCAGCGATTATACAGGGAACACCGGGGAGCTGTTTTTT.

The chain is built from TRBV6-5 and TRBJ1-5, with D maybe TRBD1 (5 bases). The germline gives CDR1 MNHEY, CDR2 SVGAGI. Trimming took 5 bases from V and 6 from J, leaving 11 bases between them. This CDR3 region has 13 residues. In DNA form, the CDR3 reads TGTGCCAGCAGTCAGGGTTTTAGTCAGCCCCAGCATTTT. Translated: CASSQGFSQPQHF.

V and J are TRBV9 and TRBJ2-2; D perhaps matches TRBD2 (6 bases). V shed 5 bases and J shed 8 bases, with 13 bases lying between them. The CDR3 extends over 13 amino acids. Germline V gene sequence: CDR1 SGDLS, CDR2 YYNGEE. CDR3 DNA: TGTGCCAGCAGGGGGACTCTGCGGGGGGAGCTGTTTTTT. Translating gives CASRGTLRGELFF.

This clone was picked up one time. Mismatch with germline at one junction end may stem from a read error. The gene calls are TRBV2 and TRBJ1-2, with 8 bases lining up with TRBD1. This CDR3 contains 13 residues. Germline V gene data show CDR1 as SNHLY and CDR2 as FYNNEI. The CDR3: CASRGQGSYGYIF. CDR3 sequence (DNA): TGTGCCAGCAGAGGACAGGGAAGCTATGGCTACATCTTC.

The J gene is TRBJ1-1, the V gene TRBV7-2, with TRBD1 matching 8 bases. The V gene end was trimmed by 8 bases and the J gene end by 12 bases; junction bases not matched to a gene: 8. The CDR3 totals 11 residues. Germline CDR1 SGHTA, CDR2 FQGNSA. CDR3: CASRGQGLPFF. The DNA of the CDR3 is TGTGCCAGCCGCGGACAGGGATTGCCTTTCTTT. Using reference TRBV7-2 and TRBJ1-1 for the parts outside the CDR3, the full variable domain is GAGVSQSPSNKVTEKGKDVELRCDPISGHTALYWYRQSLGQGLEFLIYFQGNSAPDKSGLPSDRFSAERTGGSVSTLTIQRTQQEDSAVYLCASRGQGLPFFGQGTRLTVV.

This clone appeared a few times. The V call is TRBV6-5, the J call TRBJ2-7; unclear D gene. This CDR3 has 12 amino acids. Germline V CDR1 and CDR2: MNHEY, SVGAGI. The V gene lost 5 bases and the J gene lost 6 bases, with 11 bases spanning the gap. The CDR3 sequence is CASSPTATEQYF. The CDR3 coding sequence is TGTGCCAGCAGTCCTACAGCCACCGAGCAGTACTTC.

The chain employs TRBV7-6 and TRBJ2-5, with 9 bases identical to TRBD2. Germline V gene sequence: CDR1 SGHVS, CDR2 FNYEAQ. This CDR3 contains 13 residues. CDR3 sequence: CAGGSGRTQTQYF. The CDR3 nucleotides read TGTGCAGGAGGTAGCGGGAGAACACAGACCCAGTACTTC.

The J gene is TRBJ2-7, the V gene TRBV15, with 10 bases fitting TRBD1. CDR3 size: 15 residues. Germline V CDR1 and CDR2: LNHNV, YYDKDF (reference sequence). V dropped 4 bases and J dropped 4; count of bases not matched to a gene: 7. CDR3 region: CATSKLTGGEYEQYF. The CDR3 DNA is TGTGCCACCAGCAAACTGACAGGGGGCGAATACGAGCAGTACTTC.

Written as DNA, the CDR3 is TGTGCCAGCAGCTCACCCTATGGGGGGGGTGGGTCAGATACGCAGTATTTT. Residues: CASSSPYGGGGSDTQYF. The gene calls are TRBV7-9 and TRBJ2-3; 7 bases align to TRBD2. The CDR3 is 17 amino acids. Trimming cost V 4 bases and J 4 bases; bases outside gene matches: 14. CDR1 and CDR2 from the germline V gene are SEHNR and FQNEAQ (reference sequence).

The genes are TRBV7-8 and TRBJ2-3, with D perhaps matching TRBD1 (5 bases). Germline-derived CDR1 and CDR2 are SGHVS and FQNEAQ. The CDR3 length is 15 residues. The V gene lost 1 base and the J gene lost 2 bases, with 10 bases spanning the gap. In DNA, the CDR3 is TGTGCCAGCAGCTTAGACAGGTCAAACACAGATACGCAGTATTTT. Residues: CASSLDRSNTDTQYF.

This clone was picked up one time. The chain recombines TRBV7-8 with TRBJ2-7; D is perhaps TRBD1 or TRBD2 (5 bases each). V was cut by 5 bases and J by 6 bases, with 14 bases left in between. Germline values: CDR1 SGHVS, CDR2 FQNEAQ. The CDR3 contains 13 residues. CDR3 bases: TGTGCCAGCAGCGCCCATACTGGGGGCGAGCAGTACGTC. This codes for CASSAHTGGEQYV.

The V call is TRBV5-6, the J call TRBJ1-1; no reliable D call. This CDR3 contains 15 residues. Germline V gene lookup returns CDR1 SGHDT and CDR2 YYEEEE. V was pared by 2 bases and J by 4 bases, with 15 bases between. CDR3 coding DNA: TGTGCCAGCAGCTTTTCTTCCGGGAAAGGCACTGAAGCTTTCTTT. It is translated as CASSFSSGKGTEAFF.

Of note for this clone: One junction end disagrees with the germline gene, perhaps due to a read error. The CDR3 sequence is CSSSLEGVTEAFF. Written as DNA, the CDR3 is TGTTCCAGCAGCTTAGAAGGGGTCACTGAAGCTTTCTTT. V gene TRBV7-9 combines with J gene TRBJ1-1; a weak D match, TRBD1 (5 bases). CDR1 is SEHNR and CDR2 is FQNEAQ in the germline V gene (reference sequence). CDR3 size: 13 residues.

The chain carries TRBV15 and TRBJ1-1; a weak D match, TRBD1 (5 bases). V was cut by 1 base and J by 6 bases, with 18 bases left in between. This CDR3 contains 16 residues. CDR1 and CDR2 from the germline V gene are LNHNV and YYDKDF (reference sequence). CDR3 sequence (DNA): TGTGCCACCAGCAGAGGCCCGGGAGCAGGGAGGGCTGAAGCTTTCTTT. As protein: CATSRGPGAGRAEAFF.

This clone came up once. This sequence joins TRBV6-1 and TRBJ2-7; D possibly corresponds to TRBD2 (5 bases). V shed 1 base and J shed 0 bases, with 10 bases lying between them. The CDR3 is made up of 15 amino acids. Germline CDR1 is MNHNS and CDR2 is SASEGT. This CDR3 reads CASSEGLAGSYEQYF. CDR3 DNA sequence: TGTGCCAGCAGTGAAGGACTCGCGGGCTCCTACGAGCAGTACTTC.

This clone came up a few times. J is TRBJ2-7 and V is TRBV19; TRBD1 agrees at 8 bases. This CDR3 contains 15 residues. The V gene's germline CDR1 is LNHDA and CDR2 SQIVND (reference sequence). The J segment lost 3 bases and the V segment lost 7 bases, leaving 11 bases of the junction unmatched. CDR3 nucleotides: TGTGCCAGTATTTCCGGGACAGGCCCCGACTACGAGCAGTACTTC. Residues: CASISGTGPDYEQYF.

The CDR3 protein is CASSPRQGFEKLFF. CDR3 in DNA: TGTGCCAGCAGCCCACGACAGGGTTTCGAAAAACTGTTTTTT. The V gene is TRBV7-9, the J gene TRBJ1-4; 7 bases fit TRBD1. The CDR3 contains 14 residues. Germline-derived CDR1 and CDR2 are SEHNR and FQNEAQ (reference sequence). J was trimmed by 8 bases and V by 5 bases; bases with no gene match: 8.

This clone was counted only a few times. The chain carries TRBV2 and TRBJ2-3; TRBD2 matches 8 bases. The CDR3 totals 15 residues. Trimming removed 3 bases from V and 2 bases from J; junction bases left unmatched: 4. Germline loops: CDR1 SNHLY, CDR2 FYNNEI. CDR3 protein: CASSDVAGPTDTQYF. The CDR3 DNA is TGTGCCAGCAGTGATGTAGCGGGACCCACAGATACGCAGTATTTT. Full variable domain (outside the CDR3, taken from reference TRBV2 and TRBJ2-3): EPEVTQTPSHQVTQMGQEVILRCVPISNHLYFYWYRQILGQKVEFLVSFYNNEISEKSEIFDDQFSVERPDGSNFTLKIRSTKLEDSAMYFCASSDVAGPTDTQYFGPGTRLTVL.

CDR3 residues: CASSDRDRPTVLTF. The CDR3 region has the DNA TGTGCCAGCAGTGACCGGGACAGGCCCACCGTCCTGACTTTC. This chain links TRBV6-6 with TRBJ2-6; 8 bases agree with TRBD1. Unmatched junction bases numbered 9, after V lost 5 bases and J lost 12 bases. Per germline, CDR1 MNHNY and CDR2 SVGAGI (reference sequence). The CDR3 runs to 14 residues.

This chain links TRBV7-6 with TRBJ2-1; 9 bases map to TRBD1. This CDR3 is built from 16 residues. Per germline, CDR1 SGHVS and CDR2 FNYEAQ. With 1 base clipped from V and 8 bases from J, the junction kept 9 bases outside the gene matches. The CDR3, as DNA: TGTGCCAGCAGCTTAGTCGTAGAGGGACAGGGCTATGAGCAGTTCTTC. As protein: CASSLVVEGQGYEQFF. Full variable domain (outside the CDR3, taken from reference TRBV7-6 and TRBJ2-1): GAGVSQSPRYKVTKRGQDVALRCDPISGHVSLYWYRQALGQGPEFLTYFNYEAQQDKSGLPNDRFSAERPEGSISTLTIQRTEQRDSAMYRCASSLVVEGQGYEQFFGPGTRLTVL.

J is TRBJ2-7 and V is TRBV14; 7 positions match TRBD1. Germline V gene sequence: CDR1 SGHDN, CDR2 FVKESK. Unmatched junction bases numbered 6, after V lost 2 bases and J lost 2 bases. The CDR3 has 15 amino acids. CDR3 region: CASSQWSGQAYEQYF. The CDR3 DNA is TGTGCCAGCAGCCAATGGAGTGGACAGGCCTACGAGCAGTACTTC. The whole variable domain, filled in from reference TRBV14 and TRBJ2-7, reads EAGVTQFPSHSVIEKGQTVTLRCDPISGHDNLYWYRRVMGKEIKFLLHFVKESKQDESGMPNNRFLAERTGGTYSTLKVQPAELEDSGVYFCASSQWSGQAYEQYFGPGTRLTVT.

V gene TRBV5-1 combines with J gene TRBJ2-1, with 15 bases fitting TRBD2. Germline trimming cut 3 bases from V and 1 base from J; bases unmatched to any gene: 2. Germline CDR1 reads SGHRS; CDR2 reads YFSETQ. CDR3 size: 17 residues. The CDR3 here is CASSWGLAGGSYNEQFF. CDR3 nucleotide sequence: TGCGCCAGCAGCTGGGGACTAGCGGGAGGTTCCTACAATGAGCAGTTCTTC.

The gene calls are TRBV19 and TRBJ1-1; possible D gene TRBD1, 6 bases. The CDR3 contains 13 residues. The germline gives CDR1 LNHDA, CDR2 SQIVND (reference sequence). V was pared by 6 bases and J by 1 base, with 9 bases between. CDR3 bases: TGTGCCAGTAGGCCGGACAGGAACACTGAAGCTTTCTTT. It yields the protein CASRPDRNTEAFF.

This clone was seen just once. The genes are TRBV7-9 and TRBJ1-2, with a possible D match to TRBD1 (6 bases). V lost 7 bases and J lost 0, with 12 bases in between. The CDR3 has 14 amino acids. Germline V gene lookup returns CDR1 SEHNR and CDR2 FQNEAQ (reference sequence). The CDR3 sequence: CASTPQGPNYGYTF. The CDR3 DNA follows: TGTGCCAGCACTCCACAGGGCCCTAACTATGGCTACACCTTC. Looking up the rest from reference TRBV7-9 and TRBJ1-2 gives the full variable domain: DTGVSQNPRHKITKRGQNVTFRCDPISEHNRLYWYRQTLGQGPEFLTYFQNEAQLEKSRLLSDRFSAERPKGSFSTLEIQRTEQGDSAMYLCASTPQGPNYGYTFGSGTRLTVV.